What follows is one T cell receptor beta chain and its context. What it recognizes is unknown. Other DNA sequences from this sample encode an identical CDR3 as well. With 3 bases clipped from V and 3 bases from J, the junction kept 3 bases outside the gene matches. The CDR3 contains 15 residues. Germline lookup yields CDR1 SEHNR and CDR2 FQNEAQ (reference sequence). The data are from a study of shared clonotypes between healthy human individuals. Here immunoSEQ multiplex PCR was the method, and the copy in TCRdb shows in-frame clones only, minus some. Of roughly 1 million clones in the sample, roughly 80% were seen once. The study separated CD4+ cells into CD45RA+ naive and CD45RA-negative memory subsets. Broader study findings: Rarefaction gave evidence that sorted-subset sequencing remained incomplete despite large depth. The sharing of about 5% of naive CD4 clonotypes was seen across several donors.

The TCR originated in a man between 18 and 35 years old in good health. The source material was memory CD4+ T cells sorted from blood. Noted subset: CD45RA-negative fraction. This sequence joins TRBV7-9 and TRBJ2-1; 9 bases match TRBD1. The DNA for the CDR3 is TGTGCCAGCAGCTTGGGACAGGGAAGCTACAATGAGCAGTTCTTC. Its protein is CASSLGQGSYNEQFF.